These 29 T cell receptor beta chains originate from one sample sequenced in a study of CD8 T cells in Susac syndrome (dated by TCRdb to about 2019). Libraries were built with the immunoSEQ multiplex PCR assay. RNA was extracted with the RNeasy kit and roughly 0.45 to 1 ug was reverse transcribed using random hexamers. TCRdb redid the processing of the public reads, applying fastp at Q25 and MiXCR, and retained in-frame beta chains. Every entry covers one CDR3 protein and lists the most common genes and DNA from its rows. This sample holds under 200,000 distinct CDR3 sequences; approximately 94% were observed only once. The leading ten clones occupy 0.095% to 0.13% of the sample. Sequences were obtained from CD4+ T cells from PBMCs. The receptors were sampled from a human donor with Susac syndrome.

The chain links TRBV5-1 to TRBJ2-1; D unclear. The V and J ends lost 4 bases and 8 bases respectively, with 16 bases between them. The CDR3 has 14 residues. Germline V gives CDR1 SGHRS, CDR2 YFSETQ. The chain's CDR3 is CASSPQTPGDEQFF. The CDR3 DNA reads TGCGCCAGCAGCCCCCAGACCCCGGGCGATGAGCAGTTCTTC.

V and J are TRBV15 and TRBJ2-5, with D unresolved. The V and J ends lost 3 bases and 7 bases respectively, with 15 bases between them. The CDR3 has 14 residues. Per the germline V gene, CDR1 is LNHNV and CDR2 is YYDKDF (reference sequence). CDR3 sequence reads: CATSSGGSGGTQYF. CDR3 coding DNA: TGTGCCACCAGCAGCGGTGGGTCTGGTGGGACCCAGTACTTC.

This chain joins TRBV27 and TRBJ1-5; D is unresolved. The V end lost 8 bases, the J end lost 7 bases, and 15 bases lay between the germline ends. The length of the CDR3 is 13 residues. Germline CDR1 is MNHEY and CDR2 is SMNVEV (reference sequence). In DNA, the CDR3 is TGTGCCAGCTGGGGAGGCTTAGGGCAGCCCCAGCATTTT. Protein: CASWGGLGQPQHF.

The chain recombines TRBV4-3 with TRBJ2-1; TRBD1 or TRBD2 may be the D gene (5 bases each). This CDR3 is 14 amino acids long. Germline V lookup: CDR1 LGHNA, CDR2 YSLEER. Trimming removed 0 bases from V and 10 bases from J, with 13 bases in between. Here the CDR3 DNA reads TGCGCCAGCAGCCAAGAAGGGACCGCAGGGGAGCAGTTCTTC. Encoded protein: CASSQEGTAGEQFF.

The chain combines TRBV11-3 with TRBJ2-3; no reliable D call. The CDR3 is 12 residues long. Trimming cost V 6 bases and J 9 bases, with 13 bases left between them. In germline, CDR1 is SGHNT, CDR2 YENEEA. The CDR3 region is CASSSPGGTQYF. CDR3 DNA: TGTGCCAGCAGTTCCCCCGGCGGCACGCAGTATTTT.

The rearrangement links TRBV7-2 to TRBJ1-2; perhaps TRBD1 as D (5 bases). The CDR3 is 14 amino acids. Germline values: CDR1 SGHTA, CDR2 FQGNSA. Trimming cost V 5 bases and J 4 bases, with 14 bases left between them. This chain's CDR3 is CASSRTTERYGYTF. The CDR3 DNA sequence: TGTGCCAGCAGCCGTACGACAGAACGCTATGGCTACACCTTC. Full variable domain (outside the CDR3, taken from reference TRBV7-2 and TRBJ1-2): GAGVSQSPSNKVTEKGKDVELRCDPISGHTALYWYRQSLGQGLEFLIYFQGNSAPDKSGLPSDRFSAERTGGSVSTLTIQRTQQEDSAVYLCASSRTTERYGYTFGSGTRLTVV.

This clonotype came up once. V and J are TRBV7-2 and TRBJ2-7; TRBD1 agrees at 9 bases. CDR3 length equals 14 residues. Germline V lookup: CDR1 SGHTA, CDR2 FQGNSA. With V trimmed by 5 bases and J by 2 bases, 4 bases remained unmatched. The DNA for the CDR3 is TGTGCCAGCAGCGAGAACAGGGGGCCCTACGAGCAGTACTTC. This gives the protein CASSENRGPYEQYF.

This chain uses TRBV20-1 with TRBJ2-5, with unresolved D. Germline V CDR1 and CDR2: DFQATT, SNEGSKA (reference sequence). This CDR3 comprises 14 residues. Trimming left V 6 bases short and J 0 bases short, with 14 bases between. CDR3 protein: CSARVGPNQETQYF. CDR3 DNA sequence: TGCAGTGCCCGGGTCGGACCAAACCAAGAGACCCAGTACTTC.

V usage is TRBV9 and J usage is TRBJ2-7, with 9 bases aligning to TRBD2. CDR1 SGDLS and CDR2 YYNGEE come from the germline V gene. Unmatched junction bases numbered 12, after V lost 4 bases and J lost 7 bases. CDR3 length: 15 residues. The CDR3 bases are TGTGCCAGCAGCCCTCAGACTACCCTAGCGGGGGAGCAGTACTTC. Translating it yields CASSPQTTLAGEQYF. The complete variable domain, with remaining parts taken from reference TRBV9 and TRBJ2-7, reads DSGVTQTPKHLITATGQRVTLRCSPRSGDLSVYWYQQSLDQGLQFLIQYYNGEERAKGNILERFSAQQFPDLHSELNLSSLELGDSALYFCASSPQTTLAGEQYFGPGTRLTVT.

The table lists this clonotype with a count of one. This chain connects TRBV5-1 to TRBJ1-5, with 10 nucleotides matching TRBD1. Per the germline V gene, CDR1 is SGHRS and CDR2 is YFSETQ. The junction had 2 bases not matched to a gene; V was cut back by 1 base and J by 4 bases. The CDR3 runs 15 residues. CDR3 loop: CASSLLGQGNQPQHF. The CDR3 DNA sequence: TGCGCCAGCAGCTTGTTGGGACAGGGGAATCAGCCCCAGCATTTT.

This chain joins TRBV5-1 and TRBJ2-2; a weak D match, TRBD2 (6 bases). V was shortened by 1 base and J by 4 bases, with 11 bases between the two germline ends. The CDR3 is 15 residues long. CDR1 is SGHRS and CDR2 is YFSETQ in the germline V gene. The CDR3 is CASSLMEGGTGELFF. The CDR3 DNA is TGCGCCAGCAGCTTGATGGAGGGAGGCACCGGGGAGCTGTTTTTT.

J is TRBJ2-7 and V is TRBV4-1, with 7 bases fitting TRBD1. Germline CDR1 MGHRA, CDR2 YSYEKL. The CDR3 runs to 15 residues. Trimming removed 4 bases from V and 2 bases from J; junction bases left unmatched: 8. CDR3 DNA sequence: TGCGCCAGCAGCCCCCGGGACAGCGAGACCTACGAGCAGTACTTC. Translation: CASSPRDSETYEQYF.

The chain recombines TRBV30 with TRBJ2-7; tentative D call: TRBD1 (6 bases). Per germline, CDR1 GTSNPN and CDR2 SVGIG (reference sequence). The CDR3 contains 13 residues. The germline V and J ends were trimmed by 0 bases and 5 bases, with 11 bases remaining between them. The CDR3 loop is CAWSVGQLNEQYF. CDR3 sequence (DNA): TGTGCCTGGAGTGTAGGACAGCTAAACGAGCAGTACTTC.

The V and J genes are TRBV7-2 and TRBJ2-5, with TRBD1 matching 8 bases. CDR1 and CDR2 from the germline V gene are SGHTA and FQGNSA. V shed 2 bases, J shed 1 base, and the junction held 3 bases outside the gene matches. The CDR3 has 15 residues. In nucleotides, the CDR3 is TGTGCCAGCAGCTTATACGGACAGGGCCAAGAGACCCAGTACTTC. Translating gives CASSLYGQGQETQYF.

The chain links TRBV27 to TRBJ1-2; TRBD1 matches at 9 bases. Looked up from germline, CDR1 is MNHEY and CDR2 is SMNVEV (reference sequence). This CDR3 is built from 15 residues. The ends lost 4 bases at V and 2 bases at J; junction bases unmatched: 5. The CDR3 sequence: CASSSWTGANYGYTF. CDR3 nucleotides: TGTGCCAGCAGTTCCTGGACAGGGGCAAACTATGGCTACACCTTC.

The rearrangement uses TRBV27 and TRBJ1-5; D gene unclear. The germline V and J ends were trimmed by 3 bases and 0 bases, with 15 bases remaining between them. The CDR3 totals 17 residues. In germline, CDR1 is MNHEY, CDR2 SMNVEV (reference sequence). The CDR3 here is CASSFRWAANSNQPQHF. The CDR3 DNA is TGTGCCAGCAGTTTCAGGTGGGCGGCGAATAGCAATCAGCCCCAGCATTTT.

CDR3 bases: TGTGCCATTATTTCCTACGAGCAGTACTTC. It translates to CAIISYEQYF. The chain recombines TRBV21-1 with TRBJ2-7. TRBV21-1 is a documented pseudogene. The CDR3 spans 10 residues.

CDR3: CASSSAVGIDEQYF. CDR3 bases: TGCGCCAGCAGCTCGGCCGTAGGTATCGACGAGCAGTACTTC. V usage is TRBV5-1 and J usage is TRBJ2-7; no firm D call. V shed 3 bases and J shed 5 bases, with 15 bases lying between them. Germline V lookup: CDR1 SGHRS, CDR2 YFSETQ. This CDR3 is built from 14 residues.

The CDR3 here is CASRHTGTGPYEQYF. Here the CDR3 DNA reads TGCGCCAGCAGACACACCGGGACAGGTCCCTACGAGCAGTACTTC. The chain combines TRBV23-1 with TRBJ2-7, with 8 bases matching TRBD1. TRBV23-1 is known as an ORF, though its function is uncertain. This CDR3 contains 15 residues. Trimming took 6 bases from V and 2 from J; bases not matched to a gene: 9.

This clonotype was recorded once. The chain carries TRBV12-3 or TRBV12-4 and TRBJ1-2, with a tentative D call TRBD1 (5 bases). Trimming removed 2 bases at V and 3 bases at J, with 13 bases between. This CDR3 comprises 15 residues. The CDR3 sequence is CASSLSGRDDYGYTF. CDR3 in DNA: TGTGCCAGCAGTTTATCTGGTAGGGACGACTATGGCTACACCTTC.

The chain carries TRBV29-1 and TRBJ1-2; TRBD1 agrees at 7 bases. Germline V CDR1 and CDR2: SQVTM, ANQGSEA. This CDR3 has 14 amino acids. Trimming at V came to 6 bases and at J to 4 bases, leaving 11 bases not matched to a gene. This CDR3 reads CSVETMDRIYGYTF. As DNA, the CDR3 is TGCAGCGTCGAAACGATGGACAGGATCTATGGCTACACCTTC.

The chain links TRBV12-3 or TRBV12-4 to TRBJ2-4, with D possibly being TRBD1 (5 bases). Trimming cost V 5 bases and J 5 bases, with 16 bases left between them. The CDR3 covers 15 residues. CDR3 in DNA: TGTGCCAGCAGTCCTCCGGGCAGGGCCCAAAACATTCAGTACTTC. It translates to CASSPPGRAQNIQYF.

The gene calls are TRBV29-1 and TRBJ1-5; perhaps TRBD1 as D (5 bases). CDR1 and CDR2 from the germline V gene are SQVTM and ANQGSEA. This CDR3 is 14 amino acids long. Trimming cost V 5 bases and J 0 bases, with 11 bases left between them. The CDR3 nucleotides are TGCAGCGTTTCCCAGGGTCTTAGCAATCAGCCCCAGCATTTT. Its protein product is CSVSQGLSNQPQHF. The complete variable domain, with remaining parts taken from reference TRBV29-1 and TRBJ1-5, reads SAVISQKPSRDICQRGTSLTIQCQVDSQVTMMFWYRQQPGQSLTLIATANQGSEATYESGFVIDKFPISRPNLTFSTLTVSNMSPEDSSIYLCSVSQGLSNQPQHFGDGTRLSIL.

V and J are TRBV12-3 or TRBV12-4 and TRBJ2-1; the D gene could be TRBD1 or TRBD2 (5 bases each). The CDR3 covers 17 residues. V gave up 3 bases and J gave up 1 base, with 16 bases separating them. For the CDR3, the DNA is TGTGCCAGCAGTTTCGGGGCGTCCGGCGGGTCCTACAATGAGCAGTTCTTC. Its protein product is CASSFGASGGSYNEQFF.

This clonotype was observed a single time. The chain has TRBV7-9 and TRBJ1-3; maybe TRBD1 (5 bases). CDR1 is SEHNR and CDR2 is FQNEAQ in the germline V gene (reference sequence). The CDR3 runs to 15 residues. Trimming took 5 bases from V and 2 from J, leaving 13 bases between them. This chain's CDR3 is CASSTVGGAGNTIYF. The CDR3 DNA is TGTGCCAGCAGCACCGTGGGGGGTGCTGGAAACACCATATATTTT. Together with reference TRBV7-9 and TRBJ1-3, the CDR3 gives the full variable domain: DTGVSQNPRHKITKRGQNVTFRCDPISEHNRLYWYRQTLGQGPEFLTYFQNEAQLEKSRLLSDRFSAERPKGSFSTLEIQRTEQGDSAMYLCASSTVGGAGNTIYFGEGSWLTVV.

The chain combines TRBV30 with TRBJ1-2; D ambiguous. Between the trimmed V and J ends, which lost 2 bases and 6 bases, there was a span of 10 bases. Germline V gives CDR1 GTSNPN, CDR2 SVGIG (reference sequence). This CDR3 comprises 12 residues. The CDR3, as DNA: TGTGCCTGGAGTCCGGCACCCCATGGCTACACCTTC. Encoded protein: CAWSPAPHGYTF.

CDR3 in amino acids: CSVSPGQGYGYTF. In DNA, the CDR3 is TGCAGCGTCTCCCCGGGACAGGGATATGGCTACACCTTC. V usage is TRBV29-1 and J usage is TRBJ1-2; 9 positions agree with TRBD1. V shed 6 bases, J shed 5 bases, and the junction held 7 bases outside the gene matches. The CDR3 length is 13 residues. The germline V gene has CDR1 SQVTM and CDR2 ANQGSEA.

This chain connects TRBV25-1 to TRBJ2-1; TRBD2 matches 8 bases. Germline CDR1 and CDR2: MGHDK and SYGVNS. V lost 7 bases to trimming and J lost 6 bases; unmatched junction nucleotides: 11. The CDR3 runs 15 residues. DNA of the CDR3: TGTGCCAGCACTGCCCACTTGGGACTAGGCAATGAGCAGTTCTTC. It translates to CASTAHLGLGNEQFF. Using reference TRBV25-1 and TRBJ2-1 for the parts outside the CDR3, the full variable domain is EADIYQTPRYLVIGTGKKITLECSQTMGHDKMYWYQQDPGMELHLIHYSYGVNSTEKGDLSSESTVSRIRTEHFPLTLESARPSHTSQYLCASTAHLGLGNEQFFGPGTRLTVL.

This clonotype was seen a single time. The chain joins TRBV15 to TRBJ2-5, with a tentative D call TRBD2 (7 bases). This CDR3 spans 15 amino acids. CDR1 LNHNV and CDR2 YYDKDF come from the germline V gene (reference sequence). V was clipped by 5 bases and J by 5 bases, with 18 bases between them. The chain's CDR3 is CATSSARRGQETQYF. CDR3 DNA sequence: TGTGCCACCAGCTCAGCTCGGCGGGGGCAGGAGACCCAGTACTTC.